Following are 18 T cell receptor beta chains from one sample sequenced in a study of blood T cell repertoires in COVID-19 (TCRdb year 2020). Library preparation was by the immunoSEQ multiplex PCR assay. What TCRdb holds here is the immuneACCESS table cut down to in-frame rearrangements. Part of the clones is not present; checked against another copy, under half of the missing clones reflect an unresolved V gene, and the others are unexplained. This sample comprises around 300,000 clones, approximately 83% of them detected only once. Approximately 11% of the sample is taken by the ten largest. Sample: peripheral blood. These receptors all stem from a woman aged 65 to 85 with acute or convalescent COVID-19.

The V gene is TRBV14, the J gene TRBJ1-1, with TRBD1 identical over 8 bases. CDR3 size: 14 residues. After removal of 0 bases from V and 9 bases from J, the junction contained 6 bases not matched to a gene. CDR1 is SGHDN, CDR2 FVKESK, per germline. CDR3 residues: CASSQDSRTGKAFF. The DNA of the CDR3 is TGTGCCAGCAGCCAAGATAGTCGGACAGGGAAAGCTTTCTTT. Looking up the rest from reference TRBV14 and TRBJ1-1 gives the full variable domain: EAGVTQFPSHSVIEKGQTVTLRCDPISGHDNLYWYRRVMGKEIKFLLHFVKESKQDESGMPNNRFLAERTGGTYSTLKVQPAELEDSGVYFCASSQDSRTGKAFFGQGTRLTVV.

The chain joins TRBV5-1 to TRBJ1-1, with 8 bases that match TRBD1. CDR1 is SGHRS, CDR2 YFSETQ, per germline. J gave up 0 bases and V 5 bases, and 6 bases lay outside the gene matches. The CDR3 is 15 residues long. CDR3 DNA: TGCGCCAGCAGTTACGTGACAGGGGTGAACACTGAAGCTTTCTTT. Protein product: CASSYVTGVNTEAFF.

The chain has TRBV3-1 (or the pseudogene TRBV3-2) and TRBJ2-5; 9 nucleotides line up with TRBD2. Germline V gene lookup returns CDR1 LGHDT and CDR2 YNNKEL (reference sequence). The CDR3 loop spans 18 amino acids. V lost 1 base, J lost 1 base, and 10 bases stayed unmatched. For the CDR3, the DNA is TGTGCCAGCAGCCAAGTCGGAAGTGGCGGGGGGGTCCAAGAGACCCAGTACTTC. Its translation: CASSQVGSGGGVQETQYF.

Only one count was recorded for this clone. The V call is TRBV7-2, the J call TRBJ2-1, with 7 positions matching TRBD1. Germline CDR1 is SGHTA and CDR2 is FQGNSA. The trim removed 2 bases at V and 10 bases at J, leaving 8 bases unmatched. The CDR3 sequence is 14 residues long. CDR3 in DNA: TGTGCCAGCAGCTTAAGAGGGGGCCGGCAGGAGCAGTTCTTC. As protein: CASSLRGGRQEQFF.

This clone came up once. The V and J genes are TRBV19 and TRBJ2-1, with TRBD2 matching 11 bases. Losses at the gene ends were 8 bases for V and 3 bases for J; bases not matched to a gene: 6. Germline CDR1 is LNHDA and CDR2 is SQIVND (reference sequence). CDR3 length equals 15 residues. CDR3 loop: CASSTSGGYYNEQFF. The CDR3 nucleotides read TGTGCCAGTTCAACTAGCGGGGGTTACTACAATGAGCAGTTCTTC.

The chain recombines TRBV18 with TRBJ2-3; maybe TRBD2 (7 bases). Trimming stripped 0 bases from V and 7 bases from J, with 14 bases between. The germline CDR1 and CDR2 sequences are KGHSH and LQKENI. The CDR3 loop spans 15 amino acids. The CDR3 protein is CASSPPGGGRHTQYF. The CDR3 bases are TGTGCCAGCTCACCACCGGGGGGGGGCCGGCATACGCAGTATTTT.

CDR3: CASSWEGWTEAFF. The CDR3 nucleotides are TGCGCCAGCAGCTGGGAGGGTTGGACTGAAGCTTTCTTT. This chain joins TRBV5-1 and TRBJ1-1; D remains ambiguous. The CDR3 totals 13 residues. V was clipped by 3 bases and J by 5 bases, with 11 bases between them. Germline-derived CDR1 and CDR2 are SGHRS and YFSETQ.

This chain's CDR3 is CASRELRSGSPLHF. The CDR3, as DNA: TGTGCCAGCAGAGAGCTGCGATCCGGGTCACCCCTCCACTTT. The chain is built from TRBV2 and TRBJ1-6, with unresolved D. V was clipped by 6 bases and J by 10 bases, with 16 bases between them. This CDR3 has 14 amino acids. Germline loops: CDR1 SNHLY, CDR2 FYNNEI.

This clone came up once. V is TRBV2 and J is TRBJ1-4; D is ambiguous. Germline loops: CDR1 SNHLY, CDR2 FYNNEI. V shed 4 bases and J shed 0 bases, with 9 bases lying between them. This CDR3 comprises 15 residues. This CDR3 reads CASSVSRATNEKLFF. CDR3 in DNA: TGTGCCAGCAGTGTGAGCCGGGCAACTAATGAAAAACTGTTTTTT.

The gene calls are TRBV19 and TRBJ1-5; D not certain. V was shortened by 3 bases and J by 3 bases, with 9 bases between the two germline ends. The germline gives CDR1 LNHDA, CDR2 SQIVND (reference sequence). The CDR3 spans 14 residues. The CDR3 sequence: CASSIVENNQPQHF. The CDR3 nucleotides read TGTGCCAGTAGTATTGTGGAGAACAATCAGCCCCAGCATTTT.

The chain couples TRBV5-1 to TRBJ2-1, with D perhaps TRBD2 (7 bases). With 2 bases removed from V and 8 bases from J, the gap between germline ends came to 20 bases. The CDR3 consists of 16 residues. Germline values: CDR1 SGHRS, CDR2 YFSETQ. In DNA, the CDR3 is TGCGCCAGCAGCTTTCGGTGGGGGGGCCCTCTTGATGAGCAGTTCTTC. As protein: CASSFRWGGPLDEQFF.

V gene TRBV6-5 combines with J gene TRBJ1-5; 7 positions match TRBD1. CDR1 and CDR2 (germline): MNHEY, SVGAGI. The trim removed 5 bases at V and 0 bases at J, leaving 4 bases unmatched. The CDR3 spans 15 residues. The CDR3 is CASSTGTDSNQPQHF. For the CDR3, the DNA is TGTGCCAGCAGTACCGGGACAGATAGCAATCAGCCCCAGCATTTT.

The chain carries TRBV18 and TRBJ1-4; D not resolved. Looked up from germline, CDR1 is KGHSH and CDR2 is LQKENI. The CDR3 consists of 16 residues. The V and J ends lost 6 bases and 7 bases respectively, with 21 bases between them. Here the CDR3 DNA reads TGTGCCAGCTCGCTAAAGACCGGGAGGACGTCTGAAAAACTGTTTTTT. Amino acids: CASSLKTGRTSEKLFF.

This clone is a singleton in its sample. The chain's CDR3 is CASSEGVLGSYEQFF. The DNA of the CDR3 is TGTGCCAGCAGTGAAGGAGTCCTAGGTTCCTATGAGCAGTTCTTC. J is TRBJ2-1 and V is TRBV2, with D unclear. This CDR3 is built from 15 residues. From germline, CDR1 is SNHLY and CDR2 FYNNEI. Trimming pared 1 base from V and 8 bases from J, leaving 15 bases between.

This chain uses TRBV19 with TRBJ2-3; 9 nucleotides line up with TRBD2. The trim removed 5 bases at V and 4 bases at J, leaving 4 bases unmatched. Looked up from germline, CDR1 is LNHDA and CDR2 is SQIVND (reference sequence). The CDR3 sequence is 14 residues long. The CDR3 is CASSQGLASDTQYF. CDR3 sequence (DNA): TGTGCCAGTAGTCAGGGACTAGCATCAGATACGCAGTATTTT.

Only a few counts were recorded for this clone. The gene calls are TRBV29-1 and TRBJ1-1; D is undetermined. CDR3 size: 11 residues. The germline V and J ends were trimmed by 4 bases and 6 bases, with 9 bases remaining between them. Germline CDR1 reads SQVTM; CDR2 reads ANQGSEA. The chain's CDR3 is CSVVSGAEAFF. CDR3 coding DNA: TGCAGCGTTGTTTCCGGTGCTGAAGCTTTCTTT.

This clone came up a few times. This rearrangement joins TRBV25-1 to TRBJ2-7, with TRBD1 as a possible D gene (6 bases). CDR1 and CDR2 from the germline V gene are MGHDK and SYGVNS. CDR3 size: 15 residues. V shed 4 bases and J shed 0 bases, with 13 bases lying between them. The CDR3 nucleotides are TGTGCCAGCAGTGCGACAGGAGCCCTCTCCTACGAGCAGTACTTC. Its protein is CASSATGALSYEQYF.

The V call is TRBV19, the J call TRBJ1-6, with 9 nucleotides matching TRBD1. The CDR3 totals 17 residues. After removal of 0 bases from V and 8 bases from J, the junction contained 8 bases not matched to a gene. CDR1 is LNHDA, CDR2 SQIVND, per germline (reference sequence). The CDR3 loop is CASSIEGQGDVHSPLHF. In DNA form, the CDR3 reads TGTGCCAGTAGTATAGAGGGACAGGGCGATGTTCATTCACCCCTCCACTTT.